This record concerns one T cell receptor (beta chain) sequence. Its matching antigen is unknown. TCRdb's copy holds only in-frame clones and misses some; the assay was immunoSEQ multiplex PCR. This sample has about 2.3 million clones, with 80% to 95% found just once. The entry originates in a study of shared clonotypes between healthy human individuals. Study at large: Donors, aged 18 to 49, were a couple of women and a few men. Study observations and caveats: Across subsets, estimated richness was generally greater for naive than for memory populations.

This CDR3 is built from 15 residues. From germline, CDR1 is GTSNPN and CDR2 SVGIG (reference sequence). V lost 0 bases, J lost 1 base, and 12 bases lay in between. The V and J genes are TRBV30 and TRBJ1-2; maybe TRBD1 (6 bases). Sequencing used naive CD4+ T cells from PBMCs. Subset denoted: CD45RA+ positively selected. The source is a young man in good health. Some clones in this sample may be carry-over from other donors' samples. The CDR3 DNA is TGTGCCTGGAGTGTTGGACAGACCGGTAACTATGGCTACACCTTC. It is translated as CAWSVGQTGNYGYTF.